These T cell receptor beta chains were read from a single sample in a study of blood T cell repertoires in COVID-19. Method: immunoSEQ multiplex PCR; TCRdb's copy keeps in-frame clones and lacks some. The table shows roughly 140,000 clones, with about 79% occurring only once. Sequenced input: peripheral blood. The receptors here all came from a woman aged 45-65 years in a cohort sampled during active or convalescent COVID-19. Both conserved end residues are part of each CDR3. The D gene is left open where the match is weak. Size is stated for part of the rows, as once, few or many counts, or as a class when the clone is expanded.

V gene,D gene,J gene,clone size,CDR3 protein,CDR3 DNA
TRBV9,.,TRBJ1-1,.,CASSLRDRNTEAFF,TGTGCCAGCAGCCTCAGAGACAGAAACACTGAAGCTTTCTTT
TRBV3-1/TRBV3-2,TRBD1,TRBJ2-2,.,CASSQGFGTANTGELFF,TGTGCCAGCAGCCAAGGTTTCGGGACAGCGAACACCGGGGAGCTGTTTTTT
TRBV25-1,TRBD1,TRBJ1-5,few,CASSDETGDNQPQHF,TGTGCCAGCAGTGACGAAACAGGGGACAATCAGCCCCAGCATTTT
TRBV9,TRBD2,TRBJ2-3,.,CASSVAGRVGTDTQYF,TGTGCCAGCAGCGTAGCTGGGAGGGTAGGTACAGATACGCAGTATTTT
TRBV2,.,TRBJ1-3,.,CASSGSPGNTIYF,TGTGCCAGCAGTGGGAGCCCTGGAAACACCATATATTTT
TRBV5-6,TRBD1,TRBJ2-5,.,CASRLDGTESGETQYF,TGTGCCAGCAGACTGGATGGGACAGAATCCGGAGAGACCCAGTACTTC
TRBV24-1,.,TRBJ1-2,.,CATQNGYTF,TGTGCCACCCAGAATGGCTACACCTTC
TRBV9,.,TRBJ2-7,.,CASSLAGESRGEQYF,TGTGCCAGCAGCCTAGCCGGGGAGTCCCGCGGGGAGCAGTACTTC
TRBV15,TRBD1,TRBJ2-1,.,CATSRGGQENYYNEQFF,TGTGCCACCAGCAGAGGTGGACAGGAAAATTACTACAATGAGCAGTTCTTC
TRBV6-4,TRBD1,TRBJ1-3,few,CASSGEWDRGSVFTGNTIYF,TGTGCCAGCAGTGGGGAGTGGGACAGGGGATCGGTATTTACGGGAAACACCATATATTTT
TRBV2,.,TRBJ2-7,.,CASSERSSEVYEQYF,TGTGCCAGCAGTGAACGGTCGAGCGAAGTATACGAGCAGTACTTC
TRBV3-1/TRBV3-2,.,TRBJ2-2,few,CASSLQGNTGELFF,TGTGCCAGCAGCTTACAGGGGAACACCGGGGAGCTGTTTTTT
TRBV11-2,TRBD2,TRBJ2-3,.,CASSLSGGATDTQYF,TGTGCCAGCAGCTTATCGGGGGGGGCCACAGATACGCAGTATTTT
TRBV9,.,TRBJ1-6,.,CASSVDSSYNSPLHF,TGTGCCAGCAGCGTTGACAGCTCCTATAATTCACCCCTCCACTTT
TRBV18,TRBD1,TRBJ1-1,once,CASSAGTAMNTEAFF,TGTGCCAGCTCGGCCGGGACAGCCATGAACACTGAAGCTTTCTTT
TRBV6-6,TRBD1,TRBJ1-5,.,CASSYQGVSRPQHF,TGTGCCAGCAGTTACCAGGGGGTATCAAGGCCCCAGCATTTT
TRBV6-5,TRBD1,TRBJ1-5,.,CASRGDRGNQPQHF,TGTGCCAGCAGGGGGGACAGGGGCAATCAGCCCCAGCATTTT
TRBV19,.,TRBJ1-3,.,CASSIDSSGNTIYF,TGTGCCAGTAGTATCGATAGCTCTGGAAACACCATATATTTT
TRBV27,TRBD1,TRBJ1-3,.,CASSLTGTAGNTIYF,TGTGCCAGCAGTCTGACAGGGACAGCTGGAAACACCATATATTTT
TRBV11-2,.,TRBJ1-6,.,CASSIQGTYNSPLHF,TGTGCCAGCAGCATTCAGGGGACCTATAATTCACCCCTCCACTTT